The rows below give T cell receptor beta chains drawn from one sample of a study of T cell responses to AZD1222 COVID-19 vaccine. The repertoire was sequenced with immunoSEQ multiplex PCR; TCRdb's copy has only in-frame clones and lacks some. The table includes approximately 110,000 clones, about 88% detected once. Here the sequenced sample was peripheral blood, taken on day 0 of AZD1222 vaccination. All receptors come from an adult in good health. Both conserved end residues are part of each CDR3. The D gene is left open where the match is weak. Expanded clones get a size class; other rows say once, few or many, or leave the size out.

v_gene,d_gene,j_gene,abundance,CDR3aa,CDR3nt
TRBV6-2/TRBV6-3,-,TRBJ2-3,-,CASSLNPSHSSTDTQYF,TGTGCCAGCAGTCTAAATCCCAGTCACTCTAGCACAGATACGCAGTATTTT
TRBV9,-,TRBJ2-5,-,CASSVGQGGGETQYF,TGTGCCAGCAGCGTAGGACAGGGAGGGGGAGAGACCCAGTACTTC
TRBV19,TRBD1,TRBJ1-4,-,CASSPLTGGNEKLFF,TGTGCCAGTAGTCCGCTGACAGGGGGAAATGAAAAACTGTTTTTT
TRBV5-1,-,TRBJ2-5,-,CASSVQIQETQYF,TGCGCCAGCAGCGTACAAATCCAAGAGACCCAGTACTTC
TRBV2,-,TRBJ1-5,-,CASSEVANQPQHF,TGTGCCAGCAGTGAAGTAGCAAATCAGCCCCAGCATTTT
TRBV19,-,TRBJ1-2,-,CASSMEAWSYGYTF,TGTGCCAGTAGTATGGAGGCCTGGAGCTATGGCTACACCTTC
TRBV11-2,TRBD2,TRBJ2-2,-,CASSLLAGGPITGELFF,TGTGCCAGCAGCTTGCTAGCGGGGGGCCCCATCACCGGGGAGCTGTTTTTT
TRBV27,TRBD1,TRBJ2-1,-,CASSPRTGGNEQFF,TGTGCCAGCAGTCCGAGGACAGGGGGCAATGAGCAGTTCTTC
TRBV29-1,-,TRBJ2-7,-,CSVQSAYEQYF,TGCAGTGTACAGTCGGCCTACGAGCAGTACTTC
TRBV7-3,TRBD2,TRBJ2-2,-,CASSLGASGVTGELFF,TGTGCCAGCAGCCTGGGGGCTAGCGGGGTCACCGGGGAGCTGTTTTTT
TRBV5-1,-,TRBJ2-1,-,CASSLTLSSYNEQFF,TGCGCCAGCAGCTTAACTTTGAGCTCCTACAATGAGCAGTTCTTC
TRBV7-8,TRBD1,TRBJ1-1,-,CASSPTGKNTEAFF,TGTGCCAGCAGCCCGACAGGGAAGAACACTGAAGCTTTCTTT
TRBV5-5,-,TRBJ1-5,-,CASSLTGISNQPQHF,TGTGCCAGCAGCTTGACAGGTATTAGCAATCAGCCCCAGCATTTT
TRBV10-2,TRBD2,TRBJ2-1,-,CASSDLLAGVSHEQFF,TGCGCCAGCAGTGACCTCCTAGCGGGAGTGTCACATGAGCAGTTCTTC
TRBV6-2/TRBV6-3,-,TRBJ1-5,once,CASSPGGGGNQPQHF,TGTGCCAGCAGCCCCGGGGGGGGCGGCAATCAGCCCCAGCATTTT
TRBV19,-,TRBJ1-3,-,CASSIIIAGNTIYF,TGTGCCAGTAGTATCATAATTGCTGGAAACACCATATATTTT
TRBV29-1,-,TRBJ1-2,-,CSAGSGENYGYTF,TGCAGCGCCGGGTCAGGGGAAAACTATGGCTACACCTTC
TRBV3-1/TRBV3-2,-,TRBJ1-2,-,CASSQESDANYGYTF,TGTGCCAGCAGCCAAGAATCCGATGCTAACTATGGCTACACCTTC
TRBV12-3/TRBV12-4,TRBD1,TRBJ1-1,-,CASSGQAEAFF,TGTGCCAGCAGTGGACAGGCTGAAGCTTTCTTT
TRBV19,-,TRBJ1-1,-,CASSIRGVGTEAFF,TGTGCCAGTAGTATACGGGGAGTCGGCACTGAAGCTTTCTTT
TRBV27,-,TRBJ2-1,-,CASTMNPYNEQFF,TGTGCCAGCACCATGAACCCCTACAATGAGCAGTTCTTC
TRBV30,TRBD2,TRBJ2-2,-,CAWIGTSGGTGELFF,TGTGCCTGGATAGGGACTAGCGGGGGCACCGGGGAGCTGTTTTTT
TRBV7-2,-,TRBJ1-3,-,CASSLASVGGWGSGNTIYF,TGTGCCAGCAGCTTAGCATCAGTTGGGGGGTGGGGCTCTGGAAACACCATATATTTT
TRBV2,-,TRBJ1-4,-,CASSLQRVTNEKLFF,TGTGCCAGCAGTCTACAGAGGGTAACTAATGAAAAACTGTTTTTT
TRBV7-9,TRBD1,TRBJ1-2,-,CASSSRPGTVAGYTF,TGTGCCAGCAGCTCCCGTCCCGGGACAGTGGCAGGCTACACCTTC
TRBV27,-,TRBJ1-2,few,CASSLSGGNYGYTF,TGTGCCAGCAGTTTATCTGGGGGGAATTATGGCTACACCTTC
TRBV5-1,-,TRBJ1-2,-,CASSPTSGANNYGYTF,TGCGCCAGCAGCCCAACGAGTGGGGCTAATAACTATGGCTACACCTTC
TRBV18,-,TRBJ1-6,-,CASSSTEANSPLHF,TGTGCCAGCTCATCGACTGAAGCCAATTCACCCCTCCACTTT
TRBV7-6,-,TRBJ1-5,-,CASSLGHRGGNQPQHF,TGTGCCAGCAGCTTAGGGCACAGAGGAGGCAATCAGCCCCAGCATTTT
TRBV5-1,TRBD1,TRBJ1-4,-,CASSLMAGQANEKLFF,TGCGCCAGCAGCTTGATGGCGGGACAGGCGAATGAAAAACTGTTTTTT
TRBV15,TRBD1,TRBJ2-5,-,CATSSWTGPETQYF,TGTGCCACCAGCAGTTGGACAGGCCCAGAGACCCAGTACTTC
TRBV28,-,TRBJ1-4,-,CAARSEKLFF,TGTGCCGCAAGATCTGAAAAACTGTTTTTT
TRBV20-1,-,TRBJ2-1,-,CSASGQHNEQFF,TGCAGTGCTAGTGGGCAGCACAATGAGCAGTTCTTC
TRBV6-5,TRBD2,TRBJ2-5,-,CASSYLAGGRETQYF,TGTGCCAGCAGTTACTTAGCGGGAGGGCGTGAGACCCAGTACTTC
TRBV5-6,-,TRBJ1-5,-,CASSLAHRDQPQHF,TGTGCCAGCAGCTTGGCACACAGGGACCAGCCCCAGCATTTT
TRBV9,TRBD1,TRBJ1-5,-,CASSVGGGPQPQHF,TGTGCCAGCAGCGTAGGAGGGGGCCCTCAGCCCCAGCATTTT
TRBV18,TRBD2,TRBJ2-7,-,CASSPPSRGGYEQYF,TGTGCCAGCTCACCGCCCTCGCGGGGGGGCTACGAGCAGTACTTC
TRBV23-1,-,TRBJ2-5,-,CASSQVNRDQETQYF,TGCGCCAGCAGTCAAGTTAACCGGGACCAAGAGACCCAGTACTTC
TRBV5-4,-,TRBJ2-7,-,CASSKAGNPYEQYF,TGTGCCAGCAGTAAGGCAGGCAATCCCTACGAGCAGTACTTC
TRBV4-1,TRBD1,TRBJ2-7,-,CASSKTGGRTYEQYF,TGCGCCAGCAGTAAGACAGGGGGAAGAACCTACGAGCAGTACTTC
TRBV7-8,-,TRBJ1-4,few,CASSLFPGGDEKLFF,TGTGCCAGCAGCTTATTCCCGGGGGGAGACGAAAAACTGTTTTTT
TRBV5-1,-,TRBJ2-2,-,CASSPFANTGELFF,TGCGCCAGCAGCCCGTTCGCGAACACCGGGGAGCTGTTTTTT
TRBV7-9,TRBD1,TRBJ1-2,-,CASSFGTALNYGYTF,TGTGCCAGCAGCTTCGGGACAGCACTTAACTATGGCTACACCTTC
TRBV18,-,TRBJ1-3,-,CASSPPYGALGNTIYF,TGTGCCAGCTCACCACCGTACGGAGCTCTGGGAAACACCATATATTTT
TRBV3-1/TRBV3-2,-,TRBJ2-7,once,CASSQDLRHEQYF,TGTGCCAGCAGCCAAGATCTACGCCACGAGCAGTACTTC
TRBV10-3,-,TRBJ1-6,-,CAISEPDSNSPLHF,TGTGCCATCAGTGAGCCGGACAGTAATTCACCCCTCCACTTT
TRBV11-2,-,TRBJ2-7,-,CASSLWTYEQYF,TGTGCCAGCAGCTTATGGACCTACGAGCAGTACTTC
TRBV27,-,TRBJ1-5,-,CASSATGWWNQPQHF,TGTGCCAGCAGTGCCACAGGGTGGTGGAATCAGCCCCAGCATTTT
TRBV4-3,-,TRBJ2-3,few,CASSHDFWTEQPSTDTQYF,TGCGCCAGCAGCCACGACTTCTGGACGGAACAGCCTAGCACAGATACGCAGTATTTT
TRBV6-5,-,TRBJ2-5,-,CATHLGGETQYF,TGTGCCACCCACCTGGGGGGAGAGACCCAGTACTTC
TRBV28,TRBD1,TRBJ1-1,-,CASSSRTGRGTEAFF,TGTGCCAGCAGTTCACGGACAGGGAGGGGCACTGAAGCTTTCTTT
TRBV7-7,-,TRBJ2-1,-,CASSKFQGGVDNEQFF,TGTGCCAGCAGCAAATTCCAGGGGGGGGTGGACAATGAGCAGTTCTTC
TRBV4-2,TRBD1,TRBJ1-5,-,CASSQVGGQGDQPQHF,TGTGCCAGCAGCCAAGTGGGGGGACAGGGAGATCAGCCCCAGCATTTT
TRBV2,-,TRBJ1-1,-,CASSDGRQAKRNTEAFF,TGTGCCAGCAGCGACGGAAGACAGGCCAAAAGAAACACTGAAGCTTTCTTT
TRBV27,-,TRBJ2-1,few,CASRAGGREQFF,TGTGCCAGCAGGGCCGGGGGACGGGAGCAGTTCTTC